These 32 T cell receptor beta chains were sequenced from one sample in a study of shared clonotypes between healthy human individuals. The table came from immunoSEQ multiplex PCR; TCRdb's copy has only in-frame clones and leaves some out. The sample holds around 640,000 clones, roughly 96% seen once. Naivety among CD8 cells was defined by CD45RO negativity and positive CCR7 selection, thereby excluding terminally differentiated effector memory CD45RA+ cells. The sequenced material came from naive CD8+ T cells sorted from blood. Receptor source: a woman aged 30 to 39 in good health.

The rearrangement joins TRBV27 to TRBJ1-1; no clear D gene. V lost 3 bases, J lost 1 base, and 12 bases lay in between. Germline CDR1 reads MNHEY; CDR2 reads SMNVEV (reference sequence). The CDR3 has 15 amino acids. The CDR3 reads CASSFNVGQNTEAFF. CDR3 in DNA: TGTGCCAGCAGTTTTAACGTTGGCCAGAACACTGAAGCTTTCTTT.

The chain joins TRBV7-6 to TRBJ2-3, with 7 bases that match TRBD1. Germline V gene lookup returns CDR1 SGHVS and CDR2 FNYEAQ. The CDR3 loop spans 15 amino acids. The junction had 7 bases not matched to a gene; V was cut back by 5 bases and J by 2 bases. Written as DNA, the CDR3 is TGTGCCAGCAGCCTGGGGACAGCCTACACAGATACGCAGTATTTT. The encoded protein is CASSLGTAYTDTQYF.

The chain has TRBV10-3 and TRBJ1-5; no firm D call. CDR1 and CDR2 (germline): ENHRY, SYGVKD. This CDR3 region has 16 residues. V was trimmed by 2 bases and J by 5 bases, leaving 16 bases between them. The CDR3 DNA reads as TGTGCCATCAGTGAGAGGCGGGCCGTTCGGCATCAGCCCCAGCATTTT. Translating gives CAISERRAVRHQPQHF.

This chain links TRBV4-1 with TRBJ2-7, with D tentatively TRBD1 (6 bases). Trimming left V 0 bases short and J 3 bases short, with 12 bases between. The CDR3 totals 15 residues. Germline CDR1 is MGHRA and CDR2 is YSYEKL. For the CDR3, the DNA is TGCGCCAGCAGCCAAGATGCCCGGGACAACTACGAGCAGTACTTC. Its protein is CASSQDARDNYEQYF.

The chain uses TRBV29-1 and TRBJ2-4; maybe TRBD2 (6 bases). V was clipped by 7 bases and J by 3 bases, with 13 bases between them. The CDR3 runs 13 residues. CDR1 and CDR2 from the germline V gene are SQVTM and ANQGSEA. CDR3 bases: TGCAGCGCAGGAGGGGTTGGCAAAAACATTCAGTACTTC. It translates to CSAGGVGKNIQYF.

The rearrangement joins TRBV4-1 to TRBJ2-7; D is unresolved. Germline CDR1 reads MGHRA; CDR2 reads YSYEKL. Trimming cost V 1 base and J 3 bases, with 7 bases left between them. The length of the CDR3 is 13 residues. The CDR3 region is CASSQGAGYEQYF. The CDR3 region has the DNA TGCGCCAGCAGCCAAGGGGCAGGCTACGAGCAGTACTTC.

The chain is built from TRBV5-8 and TRBJ2-1; D not certain. This CDR3 is 10 amino acids long. V lost 7 bases and J 9 bases, leaving 8 bases between the germline ends. Germline V gives CDR1 SGHTS, CDR2 YDEGEE. For the CDR3, the DNA is TGTGCCAGCTCGTGGAGTGAGCAGTTCTTC. This translates into CASSWSEQFF.

The V call is TRBV19, the J call TRBJ2-7; no firm D call. V was clipped by 5 bases and J by 0 bases, with 8 bases between them. Germline assignment: CDR1 LNHDA and CDR2 SQIVND (reference sequence). The CDR3 runs to 13 residues. The CDR3 DNA sequence: TGTGCCAGTAGTTATATGGTCTCCTACGAGCAGTACTTC. This gives the protein CASSYMVSYEQYF.

The chain is built from TRBV5-8 and TRBJ2-7, with 8 bases lining up with TRBD2. CDR1 and CDR2 (germline): SGHTS, YDEGEE. CDR3 length: 15 residues. Trimming cost V 2 bases and J 2 bases; bases outside gene matches: 6. CDR3 amino acids: CASSFGREPAYEQYF. CDR3 bases: TGTGCCAGCAGCTTCGGGAGGGAACCGGCCTACGAGCAGTACTTC.

This chain connects TRBV4-1 to TRBJ1-2; a weak D match, TRBD1 (6 bases). The CDR3 consists of 16 residues. Germline assignment: CDR1 MGHRA and CDR2 YSYEKL. V was shortened by 3 bases and J by 2 bases, with 16 bases between the two germline ends. CDR3 sequence reads: CASSQPGGNTNYGYTF. The CDR3 coding sequence is TGCGCCAGCAGCCAGCCCGGGGGCAACACCAACTATGGCTACACCTTC.

The chain has TRBV14 and TRBJ1-3, with a possible D match to TRBD1 (5 bases). With 4 bases removed from V and 0 bases from J, the gap between germline ends came to 10 bases. The CDR3 has 15 amino acids. CDR1 and CDR2 (germline): SGHDN, FVKESK. For the CDR3, the DNA is TGTGCCAGCAGCCCCCTCGGGACCTCTGGAAACACCATATATTTT. Translated: CASSPLGTSGNTIYF.

This chain joins TRBV5-5 and TRBJ1-5; D is uncertain. CDR3 length: 14 amino acids. V lost 2 bases to trimming and J lost 1 base, with 7 bases between them. The germline V gene has CDR1 SGHKS and CDR2 YYEKEE (reference sequence). This CDR3 is CASSFGRSNQPQHF. In DNA form, the CDR3 reads TGTGCCAGCAGCTTCGGGAGAAGCAATCAGCCCCAGCATTTT.

The V and J genes are TRBV2 and TRBJ1-2; TRBD1 might be the D (6 bases). CDR3 size: 15 residues. Trimming took 1 base from V and 8 from J, leaving 17 bases between them. Germline-derived CDR1 and CDR2 are SNHLY and FYNNEI. Here the CDR3 reads CASSEGRGQARGYTF. CDR3 DNA sequence: TGTGCCAGCAGTGAAGGCCGGGGGCAGGCGCGCGGCTACACCTTC.

The V and J genes are TRBV7-2 and TRBJ2-5; TRBD2 aligns across 10 bases. Unmatched junction bases numbered 9, after V lost 4 bases and J lost 4 bases. Germline V lookup: CDR1 SGHTA, CDR2 FQGNSA. This CDR3 region has 16 residues. CDR3 nucleotides: TGTGCCAGCAGCTCAGTAGCGGGAGGAGCTTTAGAGACCCAGTACTTC. Amino acids: CASSSVAGGALETQYF.

The chain recombines TRBV10-1 with TRBJ2-7; maybe TRBD1 (6 bases). V lost 3 bases to trimming and J lost 2 bases, with 11 bases between them. Germline values: CDR1 WNHNN, CDR2 SYGVQD (reference sequence). The CDR3 consists of 14 residues. Written as DNA, the CDR3 is TGCGCCAGCAGTGAAGGCAGGGGACCCTACGAGCAGTACTTC. This gives the protein CASSEGRGPYEQYF.

V is TRBV27 and J is TRBJ2-7; 7 nucleotides align to TRBD1. This CDR3 is built from 14 residues. V lost 5 bases to trimming and J lost 4 bases; unmatched junction nucleotides: 8. Germline V gene data show CDR1 as MNHEY and CDR2 as SMNVEV (reference sequence). The CDR3, as DNA: TGTGCCAGCAGTCGCCGACAGGGAACGTACGAGCAGTACTTC. Translated: CASSRRQGTYEQYF.

The chain joins TRBV28 to TRBJ2-3; 8 nucleotides line up with TRBD2. V lost 5 bases to trimming and J lost 2 bases; unmatched junction nucleotides: 9. The length of the CDR3 is 16 residues. From germline, CDR1 is MDHEN and CDR2 SYDVKM. The CDR3 reads CASSPISGRATDTQYF. The CDR3 nucleotides are TGTGCCAGCAGTCCCATTTCCGGGAGGGCCACAGATACGCAGTATTTT.

The chain combines TRBV11-2 with TRBJ2-7, with TRBD2 as a possible D gene (6 bases). Germline CDR1 is SGHAT and CDR2 is FQNNGV. The V end lost 5 bases, the J end lost 7 bases, and 21 bases lay between the germline ends. The CDR3 runs to 15 residues. The CDR3, as DNA: TGTGCCAGCAGCCTTGGACTGGGACTGGGAGGAGAGCAGTACTTC. Amino acid sequence: CASSLGLGLGGEQYF. Using reference TRBV11-2 and TRBJ2-7 for the parts outside the CDR3, the full variable domain is EAGVAQSPRYKIIEKRQSVAFWCNPISGHATLYWYQQILGQGPKLLIQFQNNGVVDDSQLPKDRFSAERLKGVDSTLKIQPAKLEDSAVYLCASSLGLGLGGEQYFGPGTRLTVT.

J is TRBJ1-1 and V is TRBV27, with a possible D match to TRBD1 (5 bases). In germline, CDR1 is MNHEY, CDR2 SMNVEV (reference sequence). The V end was cut by 4 bases, the J end by 4 bases, with 10 bases between. The CDR3 has 13 amino acids. The CDR3 sequence: CASSYWGGTEAFF. Here the CDR3 DNA reads TGTGCCAGCAGTTATTGGGGGGGCACTGAAGCTTTCTTT.

The V call is TRBV10-3, the J call TRBJ1-1; D gene ambiguous. The CDR3 totals 13 residues. Germline V lookup: CDR1 ENHRY, CDR2 SYGVKD. The V end lost 6 bases, the J end lost 0 bases, and 8 bases lay between the germline ends. CDR3: CAISSNLNTEAFF. For the CDR3, the DNA is TGTGCCATCAGCTCAAATCTGAACACTGAAGCTTTCTTT.

V usage is TRBV2 and J usage is TRBJ2-7; TRBD2 agrees at 11 bases. V dropped 8 bases and J dropped 0; count of bases not matched to a gene: 3. Germline V gene data show CDR1 as SNHLY and CDR2 as FYNNEI. There are 14 residues in the CDR3. The CDR3 spells CASGLAGTSYEQYF. The CDR3 DNA sequence: TGTGCCAGCGGACTAGCGGGTACCTCCTACGAGCAGTACTTC. Together with reference TRBV2 and TRBJ2-7, the CDR3 gives the full variable domain: EPEVTQTPSHQVTQMGQEVILRCVPISNHLYFYWYRQILGQKVEFLVSFYNNEISEKSEIFDDQFSVERPDGSNFTLKIRSTKLEDSAMYFCASGLAGTSYEQYFGPGTRLTVT.

In this sample, this clone turned up once. The CDR3 loop is CASSADGWEDNEQFF. DNA of the CDR3: TGCGCCAGCAGTGCCGACGGTTGGGAGGACAATGAGCAGTTCTTC. V usage is TRBV10-1 and J usage is TRBJ2-1, with a tentative D call TRBD2 (6 bases). The ends were cut back, 4 bases at V and 5 bases at J, with 15 bases in the middle. The CDR3 runs to 15 residues. Germline loops: CDR1 WNHNN, CDR2 SYGVQD (reference sequence).

The genes are TRBV2 and TRBJ2-2; perhaps TRBD2 as D (6 bases). Between the trimmed V and J ends, which lost 1 base and 0 bases, there was a span of 6 bases. The CDR3 contains 15 residues. Germline V gives CDR1 SNHLY, CDR2 FYNNEI. Written as DNA, the CDR3 is TGTGCCAGCAGTGAAGGGACTACGAACACCGGGGAGCTGTTTTTT. It translates to CASSEGTTNTGELFF.

Points on this clone: Other DNA sequences in the sample encode the same CDR3. The chain employs TRBV27 and TRBJ1-6; D is undetermined. There are 14 residues in the CDR3. The germline V and J ends were trimmed by 6 bases and 0 bases, with 6 bases remaining between them. Germline assignment: CDR1 MNHEY and CDR2 SMNVEV (reference sequence). This chain's CDR3 is CASRLSSYNSPLHF. The CDR3 nucleotides are TGTGCCAGCAGGCTGAGCTCCTATAATTCACCCCTCCACTTT.

The chain uses TRBV19 and TRBJ2-7, with D perhaps being TRBD1 or TRBD2 (6 bases each). V lost 5 bases and J 4 bases, leaving 15 bases between the germline ends. CDR1 and CDR2 (germline): LNHDA, SQIVND (reference sequence). The CDR3 is 14 amino acids. The CDR3 protein is CASSYGGLGYEQYF. The CDR3 region has the DNA TGTGCCAGTAGTTACGGGGGCTTAGGGTACGAGCAGTACTTC.

This clone appeared a single time. V usage is TRBV7-4 and J usage is TRBJ2-1; 9 nucleotides align to TRBD2. The CDR3 totals 16 residues. Per the germline V gene, CDR1 is SGHVT and CDR2 is SQSDAQ. Trimming at V came to 5 bases and at J to 5 bases, leaving 10 bases not matched to a gene. CDR3 region: CASSTVEREDHNEQFF. The CDR3, as DNA: TGTGCCAGCAGCACCGTAGAGCGGGAGGACCACAATGAGCAGTTCTTC.

The V call is TRBV4-1, the J call TRBJ2-2; no clear D. Germline V lookup: CDR1 MGHRA, CDR2 YSYEKL. This CDR3 is built from 14 residues. V was pared by 1 base and J by 5 bases, with 8 bases between. CDR3 sequence reads: CASSQGIGTGELFF. CDR3 nucleotides: TGCGCCAGCAGCCAAGGTATTGGAACCGGGGAGCTGTTTTTT.

This chain links TRBV29-1 with TRBJ2-7; tentatively, D is TRBD1 (6 bases). CDR3 size: 13 residues. Per germline, CDR1 SQVTM and CDR2 ANQGSEA. V was cut by 5 bases and J by 2 bases, with 13 bases left in between. The CDR3 DNA sequence: TGCAGCGTTCAAACAGGGTCCGCCTACGAGCAGTACTTC. Its translation: CSVQTGSAYEQYF.

As DNA, the CDR3 is TGTGCCAGCAGCAATTTTGGGATGGCTGGCTACACCTTC. Translation gives CASSNFGMAGYTF. This sequence joins TRBV14 and TRBJ1-2; D call uncertain. This CDR3 comprises 13 residues. The ends were cut back, 5 bases at V and 7 bases at J, with 14 bases in the middle. Germline CDR1 is SGHDN and CDR2 is FVKESK.

The chain combines TRBV5-4 with TRBJ2-1; D is perhaps TRBD1 (5 bases). Trimming took 3 bases from V and 8 from J, leaving 9 bases between them. Germline V CDR1 and CDR2: SGHNT, YYREEE (reference sequence). The CDR3 loop spans 12 amino acids. CDR3 DNA sequence: TGTGCCAGCAGCTCGACAGTTCATGAGCAGTTCTTC. Its protein product is CASSSTVHEQFF.

The chain is built from TRBV7-6 and TRBJ2-7; D uncertain. The germline V and J ends were trimmed by 1 base and 4 bases, with 8 bases remaining between them. The CDR3 totals 13 residues. CDR1 and CDR2 from the germline V gene are SGHVS and FNYEAQ. The CDR3 region is CASSLERLYEQYF. DNA of the CDR3: TGTGCCAGCAGCTTAGAGAGATTATACGAGCAGTACTTC.

This rearrangement joins TRBV19 to TRBJ2-7; 7 bases agree with TRBD1. The CDR3 sequence is 15 residues long. Germline V gene sequence: CDR1 LNHDA, CDR2 SQIVND (reference sequence). V lost 5 bases to trimming and J lost 4 bases; unmatched junction nucleotides: 11. CDR3 in amino acids: CASSSQKTGSYEQYF. CDR3 bases: TGTGCCAGTAGTTCGCAAAAGACAGGGAGTTACGAGCAGTACTTC.